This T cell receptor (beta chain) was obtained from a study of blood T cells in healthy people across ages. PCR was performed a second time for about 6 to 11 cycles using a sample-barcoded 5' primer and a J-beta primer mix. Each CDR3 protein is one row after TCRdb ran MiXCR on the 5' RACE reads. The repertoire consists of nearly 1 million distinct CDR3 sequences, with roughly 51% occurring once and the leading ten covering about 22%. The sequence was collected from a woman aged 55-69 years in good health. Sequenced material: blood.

The CDR3 nucleotides read TGTGCCAGCAGCTTAGGGGGGACAGGGGAACATAATCAGCCCCAGCATTTT. Protein sequence: CASSLGGTGEHNQPQHF. The rearrangement uses TRBV7-9 and TRBJ1-5; 10 positions agree with TRBD1. Trimming removed 1 base from V and 4 bases from J; junction bases left unmatched: 7. The CDR3 spans 17 residues. Germline V gives CDR1 SEHNR, CDR2 FQNEAQ (reference sequence).